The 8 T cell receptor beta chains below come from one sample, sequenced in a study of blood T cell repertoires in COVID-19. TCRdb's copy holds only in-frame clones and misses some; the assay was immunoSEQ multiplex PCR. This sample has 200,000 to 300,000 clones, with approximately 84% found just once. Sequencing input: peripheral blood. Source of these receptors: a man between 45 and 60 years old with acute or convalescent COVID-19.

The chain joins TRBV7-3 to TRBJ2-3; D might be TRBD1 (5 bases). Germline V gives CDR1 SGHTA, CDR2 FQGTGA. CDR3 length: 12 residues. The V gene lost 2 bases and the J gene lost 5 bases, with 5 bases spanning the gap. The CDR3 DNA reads TGTGCCAGCAGCTTACAGGGAGATACGCAGTATTTT. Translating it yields CASSLQGDTQYF.

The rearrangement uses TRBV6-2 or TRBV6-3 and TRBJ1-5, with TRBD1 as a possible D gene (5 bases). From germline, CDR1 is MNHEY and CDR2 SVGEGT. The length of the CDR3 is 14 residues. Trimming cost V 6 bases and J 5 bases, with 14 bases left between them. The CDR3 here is CASSRQSTYQPQHF. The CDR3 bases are TGTGCCAGCAGCCGACAGTCTACCTATCAGCCCCAGCATTTT.

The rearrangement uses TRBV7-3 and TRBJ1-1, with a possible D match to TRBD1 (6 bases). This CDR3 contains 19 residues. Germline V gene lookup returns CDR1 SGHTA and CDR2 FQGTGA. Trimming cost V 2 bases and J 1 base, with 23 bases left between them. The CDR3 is CASSLDPGDGKGRNTEAFF. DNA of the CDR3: TGTGCCAGCAGCTTAGACCCAGGGGATGGAAAGGGGCGGAACACTGAAGCTTTCTTT.

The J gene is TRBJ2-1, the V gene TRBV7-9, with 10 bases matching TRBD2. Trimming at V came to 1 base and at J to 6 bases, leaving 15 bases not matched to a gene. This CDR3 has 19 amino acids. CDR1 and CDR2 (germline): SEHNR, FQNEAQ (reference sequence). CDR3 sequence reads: CASSLVWGLAGGKANEQFF. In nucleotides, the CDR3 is TGTGCCAGCAGCTTAGTTTGGGGATTAGCGGGAGGAAAGGCCAATGAGCAGTTCTTC.

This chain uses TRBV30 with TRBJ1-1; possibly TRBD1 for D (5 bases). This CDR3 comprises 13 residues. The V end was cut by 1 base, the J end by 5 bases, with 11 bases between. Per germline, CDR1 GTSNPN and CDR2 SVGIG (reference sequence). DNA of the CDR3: TGTGCCTGGAGTGGGGACTATGATACTGAAGCTTTCTTT. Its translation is CAWSGDYDTEAFF.

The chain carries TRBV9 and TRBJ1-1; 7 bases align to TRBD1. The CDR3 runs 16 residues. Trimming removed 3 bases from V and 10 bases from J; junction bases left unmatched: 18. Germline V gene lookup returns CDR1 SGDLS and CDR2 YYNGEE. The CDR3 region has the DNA TGTGCCAGCAGCGGTAAAATCGGACAGGTCACTCGTGGAGCTTTCTTT. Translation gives CASSGKIGQVTRGAFF.

This chain's CDR3 is CASQEAGSLYEQYF. The DNA for the CDR3 is TGTGCCAGTCAAGAGGCAGGGTCCCTGTACGAGCAGTACTTC. The chain is built from TRBV6-5 and TRBJ2-7; the D gene is possibly TRBD1 (5 bases). Germline V gene data show CDR1 as MNHEY and CDR2 as SVGAGI. V shed 9 bases and J shed 4 bases, with 19 bases lying between them. This CDR3 spans 14 amino acids.

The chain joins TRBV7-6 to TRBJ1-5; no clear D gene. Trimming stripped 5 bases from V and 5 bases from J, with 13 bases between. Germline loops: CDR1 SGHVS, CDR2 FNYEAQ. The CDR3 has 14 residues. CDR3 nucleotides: TGTGCCAGCAGCGAGGCGGGTTTGGATCAGCCCCAGCATTTT. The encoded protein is CASSEAGLDQPQHF.